Below are 25 T cell receptor beta chains sequenced from a single sample in a study of T cells in Graves' hyperthyroidism and ophthalmopathy. Amplification of TCR beta CDR3 regions used RNA as the template. HTBI primers drove first-round RT-PCR of the TCR CDR3. TCRdb fed the multiplex PCR reads into MiXCR, producing one record per CDR3 protein. The sample consists of about 560,000 distinct CDR3 sequences, less than 15% of them appearing once. Sample: blood. All receptors derive from a woman in her thirties or forties with Graves' hyperthyroidism.

This chain links TRBV3-1 with TRBJ2-5, with D perhaps TRBD1 or TRBD2 (6 bases each). The CDR3 sequence is 17 residues long. The germline gives CDR1 LGHDT, CDR2 YNNKEL (reference sequence). Trimming took off 1 base at V and 3 bases at J, with 18 bases between the two ends. The DNA for the CDR3 is TGTGCCAGCAGCCAAGCGCTGGGGGGCTACGGCGAAGAGACCCAGTACTTC. Protein: CASSQALGGYGEETQYF.

This clonotype has at least ten counts. The chain employs TRBV30 and TRBJ2-5; 8 nucleotides align to TRBD1. The CDR3 totals 15 residues. CDR1 and CDR2 from the germline V gene are GTSNPN and SVGIG (reference sequence). Losses at the gene ends were 2 bases for V and 5 bases for J; bases not matched to a gene: 10. CDR3 residues: CAWSLTGQGAETQYF. The CDR3 DNA sequence: TGTGCCTGGAGTCTCACCGGACAGGGAGCGGAGACCCAGTACTTC. Full variable domain (outside the CDR3, taken from reference TRBV30 and TRBJ2-5): SQTIHQWPATLVQPVGSPLSLECTVEGTSNPNLYWYRQAAGRGLQLLFYSVGIGQISSEVPQNLSASRPQDRQFILSSKKLLLSDSGFYLCAWSLTGQGAETQYFGPGTRLLVL.

This clonotype was counted at least ten times. The gene calls are TRBV3-1 and TRBJ1-6; D gene uncertain. In germline, CDR1 is LGHDT, CDR2 YNNKEL (reference sequence). CDR3 size: 13 residues. V was cut by 3 bases and J by 5 bases, with 5 bases left in between. The CDR3 loop reads CASSHTNNSPLHF. The CDR3 nucleotides read TGTGCCAGCAGCCATACAAATAATTCACCCCTCCACTTT.

This clonotype was counted ten times or more. The chain couples TRBV4-2 to TRBJ2-1, with 8 bases fitting TRBD2. Trimming cost V 0 bases and J 6 bases; bases outside gene matches: 1. This CDR3 region has 14 residues. Germline CDR1 is LGHNA and CDR2 is YNFKEQ. The CDR3 DNA reads TGTGCCAGCAGCCAAGAACTAGCGGCCAATGAGCAGTTCTTC. It specifies CASSQELAANEQFF.

The sample holds many counts of this clonotype. V gene TRBV28 combines with J gene TRBJ1-2, with D possibly TRBD1 on 5 matching bases. The CDR3 is 13 amino acids. The V gene's germline CDR1 is MDHEN and CDR2 SYDVKM. V dropped 6 bases and J dropped 6 bases, with 14 bases sitting between them. The CDR3 coding sequence is TGTGCCAGCAGCCTCAGGGAAGGGGATGGCTACACCTTC. Residues: CASSLREGDGYTF.

This clonotype was recorded many times. The gene calls are TRBV9 and TRBJ2-7, with 11 bases aligning to TRBD2. The germline V gene encodes CDR1 SGDLS and CDR2 YYNGEE. This CDR3 comprises 16 residues. Trimming at V came to 2 bases and at J to 4 bases, leaving 8 bases not matched to a gene. Here the CDR3 reads CASSVGTSGAEYEQYF. The CDR3 coding sequence is TGTGCCAGCAGCGTGGGGACTAGCGGAGCCGAGTACGAGCAGTACTTC. Complete variable domain (other parts from reference TRBV9 and TRBJ2-7): DSGVTQTPKHLITATGQRVTLRCSPRSGDLSVYWYQQSLDQGLQFLIQYYNGEERAKGNILERFSAQQFPDLHSELNLSSLELGDSALYFCASSVGTSGAEYEQYFGPGTRLTVT.

This clonotype has a count of ten or more. The V call is TRBV12-3 or TRBV12-4, the J call TRBJ1-1; 8 bases map to TRBD1. This CDR3 comprises 16 residues. V lost 6 bases, J lost 3 bases, and 12 bases stayed unmatched. DNA for the CDR3: TGTGCCAGCAGCATTCTCCAGGGGGCGCAGGACACTGAAGCTTTCTTT. Translated: CASSILQGAQDTEAFF.

Many counts were recorded for this clonotype. The chain combines TRBV15 with TRBJ2-7, with D perhaps TRBD1 (6 bases). V was shortened by 5 bases and J by 0 bases, with 17 bases between the two germline ends. This CDR3 is 16 amino acids long. Germline V gives CDR1 LNHNV, CDR2 YYDKDF (reference sequence). Here the CDR3 reads CATSSPRGSSSYEQYF. In DNA, the CDR3 is TGTGCCACCAGCTCCCCAAGGGGGAGTAGCTCCTACGAGCAGTACTTC. The complete variable domain, with remaining parts taken from reference TRBV15 and TRBJ2-7, reads DAMVIQNPRYQVTQFGKPVTLSCSQTLNHNVMYWYQQKSSQAPKLLFHYYDKDFNNEADTPDNFQSRRPNTSFCFLDIRSPGLGDTAMYLCATSSPRGSSSYEQYFGPGTRLTVT.

This clonotype was detected many times. This chain links TRBV20-1 with TRBJ2-7; 11 bases agree with TRBD2. Germline loops: CDR1 DFQATT, CDR2 SNEGSKA (reference sequence). The CDR3 is made up of 20 amino acids. Trimming took 0 bases from V and 3 from J; bases not matched to a gene: 19. The CDR3 here is CSARDVAILPLAGGRYEQYF. The CDR3 DNA sequence: TGCAGTGCTAGAGATGTCGCAATTCTCCCGCTAGCGGGAGGCCGCTACGAGCAGTACTTC.

This clonotype was recorded many times. The chain employs TRBV2 and TRBJ1-3; D remains unclear. V was trimmed by 5 bases and J by 1 base, leaving 9 bases between them. Germline V gene lookup returns CDR1 SNHLY and CDR2 FYNNEI. The CDR3 has 14 amino acids. The CDR3, as DNA: TGTGCCAGCAGTTTTGATCCGTCTGGAAACACCATATATTTT. Amino acids: CASSFDPSGNTIYF.

The rearrangement joins TRBV19 to TRBJ2-1; D is perhaps TRBD2 (6 bases). The CDR3 contains 15 residues. Deletions cut 10 bases from V and 3 bases from J, with 19 bases between. Germline loops: CDR1 LNHDA, CDR2 SQIVND (reference sequence). CDR3 amino acids: CATNQGRFGYNEQFF. CDR3 coding DNA: TGTGCCACTAATCAAGGGAGGTTCGGCTACAATGAGCAGTTCTTC.

The gene calls are TRBV7-9 and TRBJ2-1, with D perhaps given as TRBD1 or TRBD2 (5 bases each). Germline loops: CDR1 SEHNR, CDR2 FQNEAQ (reference sequence). There are 18 residues in the CDR3. V lost 7 bases to trimming and J lost 1 base, with 23 bases between them. CDR3 in DNA: TGTGCCAGCATCATTCGGACTCCCCAGGGTACGTCCTACAATGAGCAGTTCTTC. Translated: CASIIRTPQGTSYNEQFF.

This clonotype showed up many times. V usage is TRBV29-1 and J usage is TRBJ2-7; TRBD1 might be the D (5 bases). Germline-derived CDR1 and CDR2 are SQVTM and ANQGSEA. This CDR3 region has 11 residues. Trimming cost V 5 bases and J 0 bases, with 5 bases left between them. This chain's CDR3 is CSVRGSYEQYF. CDR3 bases: TGCAGCGTTAGGGGCTCCTACGAGCAGTACTTC.

With regard to this clonotype: Its ends do not fully match the called genes, so a read error is possible. The rearrangement uses TRBV2 and TRBJ2-1; 9 bases line up with TRBD2. The CDR3 loop spans 14 amino acids. CDR1 is SNHLY, CDR2 FYNNEI, per germline. The CDR3 DNA reads as TGTGCCGGCAGTGAGGTTAGCGGGAGCAATGAGCAGTTCTTC. Its translation is CAGSEVSGSNEQFF.

This clonotype occurred a few times. The CDR3 protein is CASSYSSGRMVGETQYF. DNA for the CDR3: TGTGCCAGCAGTTACTCTTCGGGGCGGATGGTGGGAGAGACCCAGTACTTC. The chain uses TRBV6-2 or TRBV6-3 and TRBJ2-5; tentatively, D is TRBD1 or TRBD2 (5 bases each). The V gene's germline CDR1 is MNHEY and CDR2 SVGEGT. The V and J ends lost 0 bases and 4 bases respectively, with 18 bases between them. CDR3 length: 17 amino acids.

At least ten counts were recorded for this clonotype. The V call is TRBV30, the J call TRBJ2-2; the match to TRBD2 covers 11 bases. Germline V gene lookup returns CDR1 GTSNPN and CDR2 SVGIG (reference sequence). The CDR3 spans 15 residues. The ends lost 3 bases at V and 4 bases at J; junction bases unmatched: 4. The CDR3 is CAWSHGTSGTGELFF. The CDR3 coding sequence is TGTGCCTGGAGCCACGGGACTAGCGGCACCGGGGAGCTGTTTTTT.

The chain carries TRBV20-1 and TRBJ1-3; D unresolved. The CDR3 is made up of 15 amino acids. Germline CDR1 and CDR2: DFQATT and SNEGSKA (reference sequence). The V end lost 6 bases, the J end lost 2 bases, and 17 bases lay between the germline ends. This CDR3 is CSAPDLRRTGNTIYF. CDR3 coding DNA: TGCAGTGCCCCCGACCTGAGAAGAACTGGAAACACCATATATTTT.

V gene TRBV5-8 combines with J gene TRBJ2-7; TRBD1 agrees at 7 bases. The CDR3 contains 14 residues. CDR1 and CDR2 from the germline V gene are SGHTS and YDEGEE. V lost 2 bases, J lost 7 bases, and 9 bases stayed unmatched. The CDR3 DNA follows: TGTGCCAGCAGCTTCGGGACAGCCTACGTGGAGCAGTACTTC. It translates to CASSFGTAYVEQYF.

This clonotype appeared many times. CDR3 nucleotides: TGTGCCAGCAGCTTATGGGAAGGGGGGCCGCCTTCCTACGAGCAGTACTTC. Encoded protein: CASSLWEGGPPSYEQYF. The gene calls are TRBV7-9 and TRBJ2-7; perhaps D is TRBD1 or TRBD2 (6 bases each). CDR3 length: 17 amino acids. From germline, CDR1 is SEHNR and CDR2 FQNEAQ (reference sequence). The V end lost 2 bases, the J end lost 1 base, and 18 bases lay between the germline ends.

The table lists this clonotype with a few counts. As DNA, the CDR3 is TGCGCCAGCAGCCAAGATGAGTGGGGGGCAATCACCGGGGAGCTGTTTTTT. Translation gives CASSQDEWGAITGELFF. This sequence joins TRBV4-1 and TRBJ2-2; D is perhaps TRBD1 or TRBD2 (6 bases each). The ends were cut back, 0 bases at V and 4 bases at J, with 15 bases in the middle. The CDR3 is 17 residues long. The germline gives CDR1 MGHRA, CDR2 YSYEKL.

The V gene is TRBV5-1, the J gene TRBJ1-1; possible D gene TRBD1, 6 bases. The V end lost 9 bases, the J end lost 6 bases, and 18 bases lay between the germline ends. The CDR3 totals 13 residues. Germline lookup yields CDR1 SGHRS and CDR2 YFSETQ. CDR3 amino acids: CATSGTDSSEAFF. As DNA, the CDR3 is TGCGCCACTAGCGGTACGGACAGTTCTGAAGCTTTCTTT.

This clonotype has at least ten counts. This sequence joins TRBV6-1 and TRBJ1-3, with 7 bases lining up with TRBD1. Per germline, CDR1 MNHNS and CDR2 SASEGT. V shed 6 bases and J 4 bases; nucleotides not matched to a gene: 9. The CDR3 has 15 residues. The CDR3 DNA sequence: TGTGCCAGCAGCCCAGACAGGGTGTTGGGAAACACCATATATTTT. Protein sequence: CASSPDRVLGNTIYF.

The V gene is TRBV7-2, the J gene TRBJ2-5, with 7 nucleotides matching TRBD1. Trimming at V came to 5 bases and at J to 4 bases, leaving 10 bases not matched to a gene. Germline-derived CDR1 and CDR2 are SGHTA and FQGNSA. The CDR3 length is 15 residues. CDR3 coding DNA: TGTGCCAGCAGCCTTTTAGGGGGCGCTGGAGAGACCCAGTACTTC. This sequence encodes CASSLLGGAGETQYF.

This clonotype was seen repeatedly, ten times or more. V is TRBV28 and J is TRBJ2-4; 7 nucleotides agree with TRBD2. The CDR3 has 18 amino acids. From germline, CDR1 is MDHEN and CDR2 SYDVKM. Unmatched junction bases numbered 12, after V lost 4 bases and J lost 0 bases. As DNA, the CDR3 is TGTGCCAGCAGTTCCTTCCACCTGGCGGGGGTAGCCAAAAACATTCAGTACTTC. It yields the protein CASSSFHLAGVAKNIQYF.

This clonotype was picked up many times. The rearrangement uses TRBV12-3 or TRBV12-4 and TRBJ2-1; D is perhaps TRBD2 (7 bases). The CDR3 consists of 14 residues. V was shortened by 5 bases and J by 7 bases, with 15 bases between the two germline ends. CDR3 residues: CASSLTSDRNEQFF. CDR3 nucleotide sequence: TGTGCCAGCAGTCTAACTAGCGACAGGAATGAGCAGTTCTTC.